The clone carrying this T cell receptor (beta chain) was observed a handful of times. Its antigen is not known. A second roughly 6 to 12 cycle PCR used barcoded and J-beta primers. MiXCR was run by TCRdb on the 5' RACE reads, yielding one entry per CDR3 protein. The table lists hundreds of thousands of distinct CDR3 sequences, around 21% of them singletons. The source of the sample is a study of blood T cells in healthy people across ages. Between the trimmed V and J ends, which lost 2 bases and 6 bases, there was a span of 13 bases. Germline V gene lookup returns CDR1 KGHSH and CDR2 LQKENI. The length of the CDR3 is 15 residues. Study-level results: CMV status of donors was not determined, possibly confounding expanded clonotype changes.

The chain employs TRBV18 and TRBJ1-4; D may be TRBD1 (5 bases). Sequencing input: blood. The sequence came from a man between 70 and 80 years old in good health. CDR3 loop: CASSPSRQGDEKLFF. For the CDR3, the DNA is TGTGCCAGCTCACCATCAAGGCAGGGCGATGAAAAACTGTTTTTT.